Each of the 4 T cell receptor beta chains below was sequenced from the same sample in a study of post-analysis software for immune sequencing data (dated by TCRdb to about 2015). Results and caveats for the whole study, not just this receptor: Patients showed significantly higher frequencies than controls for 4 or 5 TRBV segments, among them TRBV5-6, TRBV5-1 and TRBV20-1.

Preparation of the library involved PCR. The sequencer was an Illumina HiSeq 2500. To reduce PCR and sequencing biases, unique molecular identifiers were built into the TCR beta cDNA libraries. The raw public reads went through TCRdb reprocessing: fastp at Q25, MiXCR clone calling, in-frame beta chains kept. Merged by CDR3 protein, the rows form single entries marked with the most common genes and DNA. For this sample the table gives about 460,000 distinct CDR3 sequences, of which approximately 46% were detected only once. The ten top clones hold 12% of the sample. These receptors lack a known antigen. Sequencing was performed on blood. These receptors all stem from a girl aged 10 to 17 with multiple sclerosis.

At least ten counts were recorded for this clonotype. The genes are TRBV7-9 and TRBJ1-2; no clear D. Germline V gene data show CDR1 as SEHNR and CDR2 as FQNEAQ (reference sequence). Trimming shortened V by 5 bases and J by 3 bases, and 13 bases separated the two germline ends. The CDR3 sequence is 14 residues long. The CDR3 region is CASSPRLRDYGYTF. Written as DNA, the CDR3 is TGTGCCAGCAGCCCCCGTCTAAGGGACTATGGCTACACCTTC.

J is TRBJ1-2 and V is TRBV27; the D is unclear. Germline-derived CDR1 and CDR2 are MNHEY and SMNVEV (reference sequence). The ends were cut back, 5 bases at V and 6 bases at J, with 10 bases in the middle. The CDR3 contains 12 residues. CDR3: CASSQGLDGYTF. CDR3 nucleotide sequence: TGTGCCAGCAGTCAAGGACTGGATGGCTACACCTTC.

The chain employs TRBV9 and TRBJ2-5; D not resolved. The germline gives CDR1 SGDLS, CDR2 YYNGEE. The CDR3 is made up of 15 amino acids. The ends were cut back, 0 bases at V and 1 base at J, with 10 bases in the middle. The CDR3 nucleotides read TGTGCCAGCAGCGTAGGGTTGGGATTCCAAGAGACCCAGTACTTC. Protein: CASSVGLGFQETQYF.

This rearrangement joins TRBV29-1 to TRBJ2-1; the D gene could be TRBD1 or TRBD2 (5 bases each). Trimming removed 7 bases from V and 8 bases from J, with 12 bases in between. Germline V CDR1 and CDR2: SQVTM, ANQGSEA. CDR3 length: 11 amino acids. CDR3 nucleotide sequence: TGCAGCGCTGGAGAGGGGCATGAGCAGTTCTTC. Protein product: CSAGEGHEQFF.